Shown below are 21 T cell receptor beta chains from a single sample sequenced in a study of follicular helper T cells after annual influenza vaccination (dated by TCRdb to the late 2010s). The time point tag for this specimen amounts to: 2014-2015 season, pre-vaccination. Library preparation used the immunoSEQ multiplex PCR assay. TCRdb limited this immuneACCESS table to in-frame rearrangements with V and J called. A share of clones is missing; checked studies link under half to unresolved V genes, and the rest is unexplained. Across this sample there are a few thousand clones, with roughly 84% seen only once. Together, the top ten hold around 1.5% of the sample. The sequencing used CXCR5+ CD38- circulating T follicular helper cells from blood, collected on the day of influenza vaccination. In the paper's terms, the cell subset or site label means: circulating Tfh, non-naive CD4+CXCR5+PD-1+ (ICOS+CD38+ or ICOS-CD38-). These receptors were obtained from an adult who received the influenza vaccine.

This chain links TRBV6-4 with TRBJ2-7; 10 bases line up with TRBD1. The germline V gene encodes CDR1 MRHNA and CDR2 SNTAGT. The length of the CDR3 is 13 residues. With V trimmed by 8 bases and J by 3 bases, 4 bases remained unmatched. The CDR3: CASGGQGNYEQYF. Written as DNA, the CDR3 is TGTGCCAGCGGGGGACAGGGGAACTACGAGCAGTACTTC.

The CDR3 DNA reads TGTGCCAGCAAACTGGCAGATGAAGCTTTCTTT. This gives the protein CASKLADEAFF. The rearrangement links TRBV6-5 to TRBJ1-1; D not resolved. The CDR3 extends over 11 amino acids. V was pared by 7 bases and J by 7 bases, with 10 bases between. Per the germline V gene, CDR1 is MNHEY and CDR2 is SVGAGI.

The chain employs TRBV29-1 and TRBJ2-3; D might be TRBD2 (6 bases). Trimming shortened V by 0 bases and J by 2 bases, and 15 bases separated the two germline ends. Germline CDR1 is SQVTM and CDR2 is ANQGSEA. This CDR3 contains 16 residues. CDR3 in DNA: TGCAGCGTTGAAGACAATACTAGCCGGTCCACAGATACGCAGTATTTT. This translates into CSVEDNTSRSTDTQYF.

The J gene is TRBJ2-2, the V gene TRBV4-3, with a weak D call TRBD2 (6 bases). Per germline, CDR1 LGHNA and CDR2 YSLEER. This CDR3 comprises 15 residues. V dropped 4 bases and J dropped 4 bases, with 13 bases sitting between them. CDR3 protein: CASSPSTGVTGELFF. CDR3 DNA sequence: TGCGCCAGCAGCCCCTCTACGGGGGTCACCGGGGAGCTGTTTTTT.

This clone was seen a handful of times. The chain is built from TRBV19 and TRBJ1-6, with D maybe TRBD1 (6 bases). The V end lost 7 bases, the J end lost 4 bases, and 17 bases lay between the germline ends. The CDR3 has 16 amino acids. Germline assignment: CDR1 LNHDA and CDR2 SQIVND (reference sequence). The CDR3 loop is CASTSKAGQYNSPLHF. DNA for the CDR3: TGTGCCAGTACCTCAAAAGCGGGACAATATAATTCACCCCTCCACTTT.

The genes are TRBV7-9 and TRBJ2-1; 7 nucleotides align to TRBD2. Germline CDR1 SEHNR, CDR2 FQNEAQ (reference sequence). The V and J ends lost 4 bases and 4 bases, in that order; junction bases with no gene match: 4. This CDR3 region has 14 residues. This CDR3 is CASSSTSPYNEQFF. In nucleotides, the CDR3 is TGTGCCAGCAGCTCGACTAGCCCGTACAATGAGCAGTTCTTC.

In this sample, this clone turned up once. The J gene is TRBJ2-6, the V gene TRBV5-4, with 12 bases aligning to TRBD2. CDR1 and CDR2 from the germline V gene are SGHNT and YYREEE (reference sequence). V shed 4 bases, J shed 0 bases, and the junction held 5 bases outside the gene matches. The CDR3 extends over 18 amino acids. In nucleotides, the CDR3 is TGTGCCAGCAGCGAGACTAGCGGGGGATTCTCTGGGGCCAACGTCCTGACTTTC. Encoded protein: CASSETSGGFSGANVLTF.

The chain employs TRBV6-1 and TRBJ2-1; tentative D call: TRBD2 (5 bases). V was shortened by 7 bases and J by 9 bases, with 19 bases between the two germline ends. Germline V gene data show CDR1 as MNHNS and CDR2 as SASEGT. This CDR3 contains 14 residues. In DNA, the CDR3 is TGTGCCAGCACCATCGACCCCGGGATAGGTGAGCAGTTCTTC. It translates to CASTIDPGIGEQFF.

This rearrangement joins TRBV10-2 to TRBJ1-1, with 7 positions matching TRBD1. The CDR3 loop spans 14 amino acids. Germline CDR1 WSHSY, CDR2 SAAADI. V lost 6 bases to trimming and J lost 0 bases; unmatched junction nucleotides: 4. The chain's CDR3 is CASRVGTVNTEAFF. In DNA, the CDR3 is TGCGCCAGCAGGGTTGGGACAGTGAACACTGAAGCTTTCTTT.

This sequence joins TRBV5-4 and TRBJ2-3, with a tentative D call TRBD2 (6 bases). CDR3 length: 15 amino acids. Trimming took 2 bases from V and 2 from J, leaving 12 bases between them. From germline, CDR1 is SGHNT and CDR2 YYREEE (reference sequence). This CDR3 is CASSFRAGITDTQYF. The CDR3 DNA reads as TGTGCCAGCAGCTTTCGTGCGGGGATCACAGATACGCAGTATTTT.

The chain employs TRBV5-6 and TRBJ2-3; TRBD1 matches 9 bases. The length of the CDR3 is 12 residues. Per the germline V gene, CDR1 is SGHDT and CDR2 is YYEEEE. V was clipped by 8 bases and J by 9 bases; unmatched bases: 7. The chain's CDR3 is CASETGGRTQYF. DNA of the CDR3: TGTGCCAGTGAGACAGGGGGACGCACGCAGTATTTT.

This clone was found a few times. The V and J genes are TRBV5-1 and TRBJ1-4, with 7 bases lining up with TRBD1. V lost 4 bases to trimming and J lost 8 bases; unmatched junction nucleotides: 5. Germline-derived CDR1 and CDR2 are SGHRS and YFSETQ. The CDR3 is 13 amino acids. The CDR3 is CASSGGGDEKLFF. Here the CDR3 DNA reads TGCGCCAGCAGCGGAGGGGGCGACGAAAAACTGTTTTTT. The variable domain in full, completed from reference TRBV5-1 and TRBJ1-4, reads KAGVTQTPRYLIKTRGQQVTLSCSPISGHRSVSWYQQTPGQGLQFLFEYFSETQRNKGNFPGRFSGRQFSNSRSEMNVSTLELGDSALYLCASSGGGDEKLFFGSGTQLSVL.

This clone was counted between two and nine times. CDR3 DNA sequence: TGCGCCAGCAGCCAGGCCCCCGGGGTTGGCTACACCTTC. This encodes CASSQAPGVGYTF. The rearrangement uses TRBV4-1 and TRBJ1-2; no firm D call. Trimming cost V 3 bases and J 7 bases, with 12 bases left between them. The CDR3 has 13 amino acids. CDR1 and CDR2 from the germline V gene are MGHRA and YSYEKL.

In nucleotides, the CDR3 is TGTGCCAGCAGCTTCTGGGGGGACTATGGCTACACCTTC. It yields the protein CASSFWGDYGYTF. The chain links TRBV5-4 to TRBJ1-2; tentatively, D is TRBD1 (5 bases). Germline assignment: CDR1 SGHNT and CDR2 YYREEE (reference sequence). This CDR3 contains 13 residues. V shed 2 bases and J shed 3 bases, with 8 bases lying between them.

This clone was seen more than once but under ten times. The V call is TRBV19, the J call TRBJ1-6; D may be TRBD1 (5 bases). CDR3 length: 14 amino acids. Germline V gives CDR1 LNHDA, CDR2 SQIVND (reference sequence). Trimming took off 8 bases at V and 3 bases at J, with 11 bases between the two ends. The CDR3, as DNA: TGTGCCAGTGGGGACGTTTACTATAATTCACCCCTCCACTTT. It encodes CASGDVYYNSPLHF.

This chain joins TRBV11-3 and TRBJ1-2, with 7 bases aligning to TRBD1. Germline V gene lookup returns CDR1 SGHNT and CDR2 YENEEA. This CDR3 has 15 residues. The ends lost 0 bases at V and 7 bases at J; junction bases unmatched: 8. DNA for the CDR3: TGTGCCAGCAGCTTAGAATCCCGACAGGGCCGTGGCTACACCTTC. Its protein product is CASSLESRQGRGYTF.

The rearrangement joins TRBV6-6 to TRBJ2-7; no clear D. This CDR3 comprises 14 residues. The germline gives CDR1 MNHNY, CDR2 SVGAGI (reference sequence). Trimming cost V 6 bases and J 1 base, with 13 bases left between them. The CDR3 sequence is CASSPPTGSYEQYF. The CDR3 DNA reads as TGTGCCAGCAGCCCTCCCACCGGGTCCTACGAGCAGTACTTC.

In DNA form, the CDR3 reads TGTGCCAGCGGACAGGGTTATGGAAACACCATATATTTT. It codes for CASGQGYGNTIYF. The chain couples TRBV11-3 to TRBJ1-3; 8 bases match TRBD1. Germline V gene lookup returns CDR1 SGHNT and CDR2 YENEEA. The CDR3 has 13 amino acids. The J segment lost 3 bases and the V segment lost 8 bases, leaving 3 bases of the junction unmatched.

The CDR3, as DNA: TGTGCCAGCAGCTTTTCTGCCGACACCGCAACCTACGAGCAGTACTTC. Amino acid sequence: CASSFSADTATYEQYF. The chain is built from TRBV5-5 and TRBJ2-7; the D is unclear. The CDR3 loop spans 16 amino acids. The V gene's germline CDR1 is SGHKS and CDR2 YYEKEE (reference sequence). V was cut by 2 bases and J by 2 bases, with 17 bases left in between.

The chain employs TRBV4-2 and TRBJ2-7; 9 nucleotides agree with TRBD2. Losses at the gene ends were 4 bases for V and 2 bases for J; bases not matched to a gene: 6. Germline lookup yields CDR1 LGHNA and CDR2 YNFKEQ. The CDR3 consists of 15 residues. In DNA form, the CDR3 reads TGTGCCAGCAGCCTAGGGGGCGGGGGGGCCTACGAGCAGTACTTC. Its translation: CASSLGGGGAYEQYF.

The chain employs TRBV7-3 and TRBJ1-1; D is ambiguous. Trimming cost V 2 bases and J 1 base, with 5 bases left between them. The CDR3 sequence is 13 residues long. Germline V gene lookup returns CDR1 SGHTA and CDR2 FQGTGA. Here the CDR3 DNA reads TGTGCCAGCAGCTTATTAGGGAACACTGAAGCTTTCTTT. It specifies CASSLLGNTEAFF.